Shown below are 24 T cell receptor beta chains from a single sample sequenced in a study of vaccination and CD4 T cells after COVID-19 (dated by TCRdb to between 2020 and 2023). No antigen has been assigned to these receptors. The receptor library was made with PCR. Data came from an Illumina iSeq 100. DNA from cultured CD4+ T cells was subjected to TCR sequencing with the Oncomine TCR Beta short-read assay at the Johns Hopkins FTIC core. Using fastp at Q25 and MiXCR, TCRdb reprocessed the public reads and kept productive beta chains. Rows with a matching CDR3 protein are joined into one entry that keeps the most common DNA and genes. The sample table records about 12,000 distinct CDR3 sequences; 44% of these occur just once. Of the sample, 7% is held by the ten largest clones. This specimen's treatment or condition label, interpreted: approximately 9-day PBMC culture with coronavirus spike peptide pools or control peptides (ViraFEST assay).

The sample consisted of CD4+ T cells from blood, cultured in vitro. The source of these receptors is a human donor who had recovered from COVID-19.

This clonotype came up a few times. V is TRBV6-2 or TRBV6-3 and J is TRBJ2-3; weak D call: TRBD1 (5 bases). V was shortened by 4 bases and J by 2 bases, with 10 bases between the two germline ends. This CDR3 contains 14 residues. Germline assignment: CDR1 MNHEY and CDR2 SVGEGT. CDR3 protein: CASSLGRVTDTQYF. The CDR3 DNA follows: TGTGCCAGCAGTTTGGGGCGTGTCACAGATACGCAGTATTTT.

The chain recombines TRBV10-1 with TRBJ2-7; TRBD1 is a possible D gene (6 bases). Germline assignment: CDR1 WNHNN and CDR2 SYGVQD (reference sequence). The V end lost 4 bases, the J end lost 3 bases, and 16 bases lay between the germline ends. CDR3 size: 15 residues. CDR3 sequence: CASSANADRNYEQYF. CDR3 nucleotides: TGCGCCAGCAGTGCGAACGCGGACAGAAACTACGAGCAGTACTTC.

This clonotype was seen more than once but under ten times. V gene TRBV5-3 combines with J gene TRBJ1-1, with 7 nucleotides matching TRBD1. TRBV5-3 is labeled an ORF, and its function is uncertain. The V and J ends lost 8 bases and 3 bases, in that order; junction bases with no gene match: 19. This CDR3 is 17 amino acids long. The CDR3 coding sequence is TGTGCCAGCAGCACATACCGATACGACAGGGAGCACACTGAAGCTTTCTTT. It yields the protein CASSTYRYDREHTEAFF.

The chain carries TRBV7-8 and TRBJ1-1; D is uncertain. Per germline, CDR1 SGHVS and CDR2 FQNEAQ. The CDR3 spans 13 residues. V was trimmed by 5 bases and J by 2 bases, leaving 9 bases between them. CDR3 in amino acids: CASSGSGNTEAFF. In nucleotides, the CDR3 is TGTGCCAGCAGCGGGTCGGGAAACACTGAAGCTTTCTTT.

A few counts support this clonotype. V is TRBV30 and J is TRBJ2-5; TRBD2 matches at 11 bases. Per germline, CDR1 GTSNPN and CDR2 SVGIG (reference sequence). This CDR3 is 16 amino acids long. Trimming removed 3 bases from V and 2 bases from J; junction bases left unmatched: 8. The CDR3 spells CAWSGLAGGRQETQYF. In DNA form, the CDR3 reads TGTGCCTGGAGCGGATTAGCGGGAGGGCGTCAAGAGACCCAGTACTTC.

The gene calls are TRBV4-1 and TRBJ2-5; D is uncertain. CDR1 and CDR2 (germline): MGHRA, YSYEKL. The CDR3 is made up of 12 amino acids. Trimming pared 2 bases from V and 9 bases from J, leaving 10 bases between. CDR3 bases: TGCGCCAGCAGCCAACCTCTGGGTCCCCAGTACTTC. Translated: CASSQPLGPQYF.

This clonotype appeared a few times. At one boundary the junction diverges from the germline segment, which might be a read error. The CDR3 sequence: CSAGDSRSGNTIYF. In nucleotides, the CDR3 is TGCAGTGCTGGAGACTCCCGCTCTGGAAACACCATATATTTT. The rearrangement links TRBV20-1 to TRBJ1-3; D unclear. CDR3 length: 14 amino acids. Germline lookup yields CDR1 DFQATT and CDR2 SNEGSKA (reference sequence).

Only a few counts were recorded for this clonotype. J is TRBJ1-1 and V is TRBV19; 9 nucleotides match TRBD1. Germline V lookup: CDR1 LNHDA, CDR2 SQIVND (reference sequence). V lost 4 bases and J lost 1; bases outside the gene matches: 1. The CDR3 is made up of 14 amino acids. The CDR3 region has the DNA TGTGCCAGTAGTACGGGACAGGGGAACACTGAAGCTTTCTTT. Translation: CASSTGQGNTEAFF.

The V and J genes are TRBV10-3 and TRBJ2-3; 8 bases match TRBD2. The CDR3 has 13 residues. V trimming: 10 bases; J trimming: 2 bases; junction bases outside the gene matches: 5. Germline lookup yields CDR1 ENHRY and CDR2 SYGVKD. CDR3 sequence: CASAGGVTDTQYF. The DNA of the CDR3 is TGTGCCAGTGCCGGGGGGGTCACAGATACGCAGTATTTT.

This clonotype was picked up a small number of times. The V call is TRBV2, the J call TRBJ1-2, with 12 nucleotides matching TRBD1. The CDR3 extends over 14 amino acids. The J segment lost 13 bases and the V segment lost 4 bases, leaving 10 bases of the junction unmatched. Germline V lookup: CDR1 SNHLY, CDR2 FYNNEI. CDR3 sequence: CASSGGQGARICTF. CDR3 in DNA: TGTGCCAGCAGTGGGGGACAGGGGGCCCGGATTTGCACCTTC.

The V call is TRBV7-8, the J call TRBJ2-6, with TRBD1 as a possible D gene (5 bases). The CDR3 has 17 residues. V gave up 3 bases and J gave up 0 bases, with 12 bases separating them. The germline V gene encodes CDR1 SGHVS and CDR2 FQNEAQ. This CDR3 is CASSFSSGISGANVLTF. The CDR3 region has the DNA TGTGCCAGCAGCTTTTCTTCAGGGATCTCTGGGGCCAACGTCCTGACTTTC.

The V and J genes are TRBV27 and TRBJ2-6; D ambiguous. Germline V gene data show CDR1 as MNHEY and CDR2 as SMNVEV (reference sequence). The V and J ends lost 2 bases and 0 bases respectively, with 5 bases between them. The CDR3 contains 15 residues. The CDR3 DNA reads as TGTGCCAGCAGTTTAGAAGCCTCTGGGGCCAACGTCCTGACTTTC. Translated: CASSLEASGANVLTF.

V gene TRBV20-1 combines with J gene TRBJ2-7; 10 nucleotides align to TRBD2. This CDR3 contains 16 residues. Germline V gene sequence: CDR1 DFQATT, CDR2 SNEGSKA (reference sequence). V dropped 3 bases and J dropped 2; count of bases not matched to a gene: 10. This chain's CDR3 is CSASNSGGPKTYEQYF. CDR3 in DNA: TGCAGTGCTAGTAATAGCGGGGGGCCAAAAACCTACGAGCAGTACTTC.

This clonotype was detected a few times. The chain recombines TRBV6-4 with TRBJ1-2; D is undetermined. The length of the CDR3 is 15 residues. V dropped 5 bases and J dropped 4 bases, with 17 bases sitting between them. CDR1 is MRHNA and CDR2 is SNTAGT in the germline V gene. The CDR3 region is CASSPNELGLYGYTF. Here the CDR3 DNA reads TGTGCCAGCAGTCCAAACGAACTTGGCCTCTATGGCTACACCTTC.

This chain links TRBV19 with TRBJ2-3, with 7 bases aligning to TRBD2. The CDR3 runs to 15 residues. V lost 2 bases, J lost 1 base, and 3 bases stayed unmatched. Germline V gene lookup returns CDR1 LNHDA and CDR2 SQIVND (reference sequence). The CDR3 coding sequence is TGTGCCAGTAGTATAAGACTAGCAGGCACAGATACGCAGTATTTT. Its protein product is CASSIRLAGTDTQYF.

The V and J genes are TRBV12-3 or TRBV12-4 and TRBJ1-3; D uncertain. This CDR3 region has 12 residues. Trimming left V 6 bases short and J 7 bases short, with 10 bases between. Here the CDR3 DNA reads TGTGCCAGCAGCCGTACACCCAACACCATATATTTT. This sequence encodes CASSRTPNTIYF.

The gene calls are TRBV7-6 and TRBJ1-1; D perhaps matches TRBD1 (5 bases). With 0 bases removed from V and 1 base from J, the gap between germline ends came to 15 bases. CDR1 is SGHVS and CDR2 is FNYEAQ in the germline V gene. The CDR3 consists of 17 residues. CDR3 bases: TGTGCCAGCAGCTTAGCGGGGGGACTACGTAAGAACACTGAAGCTTTCTTT. This translates into CASSLAGGLRKNTEAFF.

The sample holds a few counts of this clonotype. The chain joins TRBV10-3 to TRBJ1-2, with TRBD1 matching 10 bases. CDR1 and CDR2 (germline): ENHRY, SYGVKD. J lost 8 bases, V lost 6 bases, and 6 bases had no gene match. This CDR3 is built from 13 residues. CDR3 loop: CAIRTGTGVGYTF. The CDR3 region has the DNA TGTGCCATCAGGACCGGGACAGGGGTGGGCTACACCTTC.

Judged by abundance, this clonotype is medium-sized. This chain links TRBV24-1 with TRBJ1-1; D is uncertain. Looked up from germline, CDR1 is KGHDR and CDR2 is SFDVKD. V was clipped by 3 bases and J by 1 base, with 11 bases between them. CDR3 length equals 15 residues. For the CDR3, the DNA is TGTGCCACCAGTGATCACCGGACGGCGAACACTGAAGCTTTCTTT. Translation: CATSDHRTANTEAFF.

This chain links TRBV7-2 with TRBJ1-1, with D perhaps TRBD1 (6 bases). This CDR3 is built from 12 residues. Germline V gene lookup returns CDR1 SGHTA and CDR2 FQGNSA. V lost 6 bases and J lost 7, with 12 bases in between. CDR3 nucleotide sequence: TGTGCCAGCAGACGACAGGCGGGTGAAGCTTTCTTT. Its protein product is CASRRQAGEAFF.

This clonotype was seen only once. The rearrangement joins TRBV7-9 to TRBJ1-5, with TRBD1 as a possible D gene (5 bases). Germline CDR1 and CDR2: SEHNR and FQNEAQ (reference sequence). This CDR3 contains 18 residues. The V end lost 1 base, the J end lost 2 bases, and 18 bases lay between the germline ends. The CDR3 region has the DNA TGTGCCAGCAGCTTAGATACCCGGGACCCGAATGGCAATCAGCCCCAGCATTTT. Translating it yields CASSLDTRDPNGNQPQHF. Complete variable domain (other parts from reference TRBV7-9 and TRBJ1-5): DTGVSQNPRHKITKRGQNVTFRCDPISEHNRLYWYRQTLGQGPEFLTYFQNEAQLEKSRLLSDRFSAERPKGSFSTLEIQRTEQGDSAMYLCASSLDTRDPNGNQPQHFGDGTRLSIL.

The chain recombines TRBV1 with TRBJ2-5. TRBV1 constitutes a pseudogene. There are 12 residues in the CDR3. Here the CDR3 DNA reads TGCACCAGCAGCCCGCTGGGGGAGACCCAGTACTTC. Translation gives CTSSPLGETQYF.

The V call is TRBV7-8, the J call TRBJ2-2; D perhaps matches TRBD1 (6 bases). CDR1 SGHVS and CDR2 FQNEAQ come from the germline V gene. The CDR3 loop spans 14 amino acids. V lost 0 bases to trimming and J lost 6 bases, with 8 bases between them. DNA of the CDR3: TGTGCCAGCAGCTTAGCCAGGGGTGCCGGGGAGCTGTTTTTT. Translating it yields CASSLARGAGELFF.

There are a few counts of this clonotype. This chain connects TRBV28 to TRBJ2-7, with a weak D call TRBD1 (6 bases). The CDR3 runs to 13 residues. The germline V gene has CDR1 MDHEN and CDR2 SYDVKM. The ends were cut back, 7 bases at V and 6 bases at J, with 16 bases in the middle. CDR3: CASNDRTHPEQYF. The DNA for the CDR3 is TGTGCCAGCAATGACAGGACCCATCCCGAGCAGTACTTC.